Ten or more counts support the clone carrying this TCR beta chain. Antigen: not known. These data come from a study of identical twins. Study conclusions and caveats: Less excess twin sharing appeared in beta out-of-frame sequences. These conclusions were based on statistical analysis (cross-sectional, not following the same donors).

CDR1 and CDR2 from the germline V gene are KGHDR and SFDVKD. The V gene end was trimmed by 4 bases and the J gene end by 2 bases; junction bases not matched to a gene: 7. The CDR3 spans 17 residues. From the 5' RACE reads, TCRdb called clonotypes with MiXCR, one entry per CDR3 protein. The sample records 450,000 or so distinct CDR3 sequences, 11% to 15% being singletons. A further study also used this sample, focusing on yellow fever vaccine responses in identical twins. That work adds: Vaccine-induced T cell responses in twins were reportedly observed to appear partly convergent, partly personalized.

This TCR came from a woman under 30 in good health. The rearrangement links TRBV24-1 to TRBJ2-5; TRBD2 matches at 12 bases. Sequencing was done on a sample of CD4+ T cells sorted from blood. The CDR3, as DNA: TGTGCCACCAGTGACCCTGGGACTAGCGGGTTTCAAGAGACCCAGTACTTC. Translation gives CATSDPGTSGFQETQYF.